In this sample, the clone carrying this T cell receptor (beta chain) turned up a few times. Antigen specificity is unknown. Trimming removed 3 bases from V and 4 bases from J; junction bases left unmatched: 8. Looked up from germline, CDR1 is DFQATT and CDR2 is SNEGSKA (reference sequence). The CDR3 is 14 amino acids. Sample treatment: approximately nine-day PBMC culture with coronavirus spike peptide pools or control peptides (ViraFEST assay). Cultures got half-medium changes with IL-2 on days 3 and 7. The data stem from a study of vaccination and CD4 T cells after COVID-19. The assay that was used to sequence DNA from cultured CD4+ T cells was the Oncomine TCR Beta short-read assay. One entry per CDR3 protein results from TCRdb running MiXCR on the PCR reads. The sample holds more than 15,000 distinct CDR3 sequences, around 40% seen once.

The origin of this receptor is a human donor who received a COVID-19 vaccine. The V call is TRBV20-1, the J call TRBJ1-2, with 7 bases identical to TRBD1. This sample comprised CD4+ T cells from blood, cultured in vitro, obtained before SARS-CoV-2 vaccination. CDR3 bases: TGCAGTGCTAGGGGAGCCGGGACAGCCTATGGCTACACCTTC. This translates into CSARGAGTAYGYTF.